Listed below are T cell receptor beta chains from one sample, sequenced in a study of a mutant IDH1 vaccine in newly diagnosed glioma. This table comes from immunoSEQ multiplex PCR, and its TCRdb copy is limited to in-frame clones, with some not included. This table holds around 82,000 clones, roughly 87% found once. Material: PBMCs, obtained from a glioma patient treated with radiotherapy, temozolomide or both. The receptor source for this set is a man in his forties or fifties with glioma. Some clones in this sample may be carry-over from other donors' samples. Each CDR3 is given without its conserved first and last residue. The order of the fields is V gene, CDR3 length, CDR3 protein.

V gene: TRBV6-5; CDR3 length: 12; CDR3 protein: ASTIRVGNQPQH
V gene: TRBV6-5; CDR3 length: 11; CDR3 protein: ASRKGRDYEQY
V gene: TRBV25-1; CDR3 length: 11; CDR3 protein: ASSAGAGNTIY
V gene: TRBV6-5; CDR3 length: 12; CDR3 protein: ATEKRGGYNEQF
V gene: TRBV27; CDR3 length: 12; CDR3 protein: ASRPRGDNYGYT
V gene: TRBV29-1; CDR3 length: 9; CDR3 protein: SVEEDYEQY
V gene: TRBV20-1; CDR3 length: 9; CDR3 protein: SASPGYEQY
V gene: TRBV2; CDR3 length: 10; CDR3 protein: ASREDTWGYT
V gene: TRBV2; CDR3 length: 9; CDR3 protein: AVPGREEAF
V gene: TRBV15; CDR3 length: 12; CDR3 protein: ATSRDRMGTEAF
V gene: TRBV5-4; CDR3 length: 11; CDR3 protein: ASSGDIIDTQY
V gene: TRBV6-1; CDR3 length: 13; CDR3 protein: ASSEGSSGGKTQY
V gene: TRBV2; CDR3 length: 12; CDR3 protein: ASRGQGSNQPQH
V gene: TRBV29-1; CDR3 length: 11; CDR3 protein: SAGDPTGTEAF
V gene: TRBV19; CDR3 length: 11; CDR3 protein: ASSLQAYQPQH
V gene: TRBV7-2; CDR3 length: 12; CDR3 protein: ASSLFGGNTEAF